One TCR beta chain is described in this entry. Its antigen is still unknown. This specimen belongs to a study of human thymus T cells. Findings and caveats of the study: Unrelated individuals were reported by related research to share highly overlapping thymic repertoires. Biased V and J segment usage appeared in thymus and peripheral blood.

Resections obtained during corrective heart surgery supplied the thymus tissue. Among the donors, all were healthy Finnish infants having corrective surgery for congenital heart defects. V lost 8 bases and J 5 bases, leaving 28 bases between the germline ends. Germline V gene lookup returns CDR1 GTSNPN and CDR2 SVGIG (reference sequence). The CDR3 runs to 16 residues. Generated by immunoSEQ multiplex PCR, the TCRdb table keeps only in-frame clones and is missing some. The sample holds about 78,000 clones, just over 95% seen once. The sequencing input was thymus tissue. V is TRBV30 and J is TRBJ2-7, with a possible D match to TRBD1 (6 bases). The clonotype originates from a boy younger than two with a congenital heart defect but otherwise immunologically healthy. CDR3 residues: CALTHVQGYPPDEQYF. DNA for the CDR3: TGTGCCCTGACTCACGTGCAGGGGTATCCCCCCGACGAGCAGTACTTC.